Below are 14 T cell receptor beta chains sequenced from a single sample in a study of T cells after somatic rescue of genetic block. Repertoires were generated with immunoSEQ multiplex PCR, while TCRdb's copy carries only in-frame clones and drops some. There are about 110,000 clones in the sample; 85% to 95% occur only once, and 1.4% to 1.5% lies in the top ten. Sequenced: peripheral blood mononuclear cells (PBMCs). These receptors were obtained from a woman under 30.

The CDR3 reads CASSLVQGLAGSRELFF. CDR3 bases: TGTGCCAGCAGCTTGGTCCAGGGACTAGCGGGTTCCAGGGAGCTGTTTTTT. The V gene is TRBV5-8, the J gene TRBJ2-2, with TRBD2 matching over 12 bases. Germline CDR1 SGHTS, CDR2 YDEGEE. This CDR3 is 17 amino acids long. V was clipped by 0 bases and J by 9 bases; unmatched bases: 9.

The chain carries TRBV15 and TRBJ1-3; maybe TRBD1 (5 bases). V was clipped by 8 bases and J by 2 bases, with 13 bases between them. The CDR3 totals 14 residues. Germline CDR1 and CDR2: LNHNV and YYDKDF (reference sequence). The DNA for the CDR3 is TGTGCCACCCTAGCTGACAGAGCTGGAAACACCATATATTTT. This sequence encodes CATLADRAGNTIYF. Drawing the rest from reference TRBV15 and TRBJ1-3, the complete variable domain is DAMVIQNPRYQVTQFGKPVTLSCSQTLNHNVMYWYQQKSSQAPKLLFHYYDKDFNNEADTPDNFQSRRPNTSFCFLDIRSPGLGDTAMYLCATLADRAGNTIYFGEGSWLTVV.

This clone has only a few counts. The rearrangement joins TRBV4-3 to TRBJ1-6; the match to TRBD1 covers 7 bases. The CDR3 is made up of 14 amino acids. J gave up 8 bases and V 6 bases, and 7 bases lay outside the gene matches. The germline gives CDR1 LGHNA, CDR2 YSLEER. CDR3 in DNA: TGCGCCAGCAGTCCGGGACAGTGGGATTCACCCCTCCACTTT. The encoded protein is CASSPGQWDSPLHF.

In its sample, this clone was seen a few times. Additional DNA sequences in this sample encode the identical CDR3. This rearrangement joins TRBV5-1 to TRBJ2-5, with 7 bases matching TRBD1. The V segment lost 0 bases and the J segment 2 bases; nucleotides outside the gene matches: 4. This CDR3 contains 15 residues. In germline, CDR1 is SGHRS, CDR2 YFSETQ. CDR3 DNA sequence: TGCGCCAGCAGCTTGGGACAGGGACCTCAAGAGACCCAGTACTTC. This codes for CASSLGQGPQETQYF.

The rearrangement links TRBV4-3 to TRBJ1-1; D ambiguous. Germline CDR1 LGHNA, CDR2 YSLEER. This CDR3 is 14 amino acids long. V lost 1 base, J lost 5 bases, and 11 bases lay in between. DNA for the CDR3: TGCGCCAGCAGCCAAGGGCGCTGGGGAACTGAAGCTTTCTTT. Translating gives CASSQGRWGTEAFF.

About this clone: The junction differs from germline at one of its ends, possibly a read error. The V and J genes are TRBV28 and TRBJ1-1; D gene ambiguous. From germline, CDR1 is MDHEN and CDR2 SYDVKM. The CDR3 is made up of 17 amino acids. The CDR3 sequence: CASSSGGEGAPPREDFF. In nucleotides, the CDR3 is TGTGCCAGCAGTTCCGGAGGTGAGGGTGCCCCCCCTAGGGAAGATTTCTTT.

In this sample, this clone turned up once. In DNA, the CDR3 is TGTGCCAGCTCACCATCGCAGACTACTAACTATGGCTACACCTTC. Its translation: CASSPSQTTNYGYTF. The J gene is TRBJ1-2, the V gene TRBV18; D unclear. V was clipped by 2 bases and J by 0 bases, with 10 bases between them. This CDR3 region has 15 residues. Germline V CDR1 and CDR2: KGHSH, LQKENI.

The rearrangement links TRBV19 to TRBJ1-1; the match to TRBD1 covers 7 bases. Per germline, CDR1 LNHDA and CDR2 SQIVND (reference sequence). V shed 6 bases, J shed 5 bases, and the junction held 3 bases outside the gene matches. The CDR3 contains 12 residues. The CDR3 DNA sequence: TGTGCCAGTAGGCCCAGGGGGACTGAAGCTTTCTTT. Encoded protein: CASRPRGTEAFF.

The V and J genes are TRBV19 and TRBJ2-2; D unresolved. The CDR3 sequence is 15 residues long. V lost 6 bases and J 4 bases, leaving 15 bases between the germline ends. Per germline, CDR1 LNHDA and CDR2 SQIVND (reference sequence). CDR3 amino acids: CASSALGLSTGELFF. In DNA form, the CDR3 reads TGTGCCAGTAGCGCCCTAGGCTTATCCACCGGGGAGCTGTTTTTT. The full variable domain, in which reference TRBV19 and TRBJ2-2 provide the parts outside the CDR3, is DGGITQSPKYLFRKEGQNVTLSCEQNLNHDAMYWYRQDPGQGLRLIYYSQIVNDFQKGDIAEGYSVSREKKESFPLTVTSAQKNPTAFYLCASSALGLSTGELFFGEGSRLTVL.

Written as DNA, the CDR3 is TGTGCCAGCAGTTCGCGACACGTCTACGAGCAGTACTTC. This gives the protein CASSSRHVYEQYF. The chain carries TRBV27 and TRBJ2-7, with no clear D. Germline CDR1 is MNHEY and CDR2 is SMNVEV (reference sequence). The CDR3 length is 13 residues. With 4 bases removed from V and 3 bases from J, the gap between germline ends came to 10 bases.

The chain carries TRBV19 and TRBJ2-4; either TRBD1 or TRBD2 may fit D (5 bases each). The CDR3 contains 17 residues. V was shortened by 1 base and J by 0 bases, with 13 bases between the two germline ends. Per the germline V gene, CDR1 is LNHDA and CDR2 is SQIVND (reference sequence). CDR3 nucleotides: TGTGCCAGTAGTATAGGGGGGAGCACCCGAGCCAAAAACATTCAGTACTTC. It yields the protein CASSIGGSTRAKNIQYF.

This chain connects TRBV7-2 to TRBJ1-4; D not certain. V shed 5 bases and J shed 5 bases, with 12 bases lying between them. In germline, CDR1 is SGHTA, CDR2 FQGNSA. The CDR3 spans 14 residues. The CDR3 is CASSARLGNEKLFF. In DNA form, the CDR3 reads TGTGCCAGCAGCGCCAGGTTGGGGAATGAAAAACTGTTTTTT.

The chain carries TRBV6-6 and TRBJ2-2; D is ambiguous. The V gene lost 2 bases and the J gene lost 4 bases, with 14 bases spanning the gap. The germline V gene encodes CDR1 MNHNY and CDR2 SVGAGI (reference sequence). The CDR3 has 16 residues. Here the CDR3 DNA reads TGTGCCAGCAGTTACAATGCCCAGAGTCCCACCGGGGAGCTGTTTTTT. As protein: CASSYNAQSPTGELFF.

The chain has TRBV5-6 and TRBJ1-1, with D possibly matching TRBD1 (6 bases). The germline V gene has CDR1 SGHDT and CDR2 YYEEEE. There are 15 residues in the CDR3. Trimming removed 0 bases from V and 5 bases from J, with 14 bases in between. For the CDR3, the DNA is TGTGCCAGCAGCTTGGCGGGCAGGGGAGGGACTGAAGCTTTCTTT. Protein sequence: CASSLAGRGGTEAFF.